This T cell receptor beta chain is drawn from a study of blood T cells in healthy people across ages. Notes on the study in general: Across samples, TCR beta diversity tracked strongly with naive T cell percentage. A greater number of naive CD4+ cells and higher diversity distinguished long-lived donors from aged donors.

Details on this clonotype: The antigen remains undetermined.

The CDR3 contains 15 residues. Germline trimming cut 4 bases from V and 1 base from J; bases unmatched to any gene: 6. Germline CDR1 is SGHTA and CDR2 is FQGTGA. PBMCs were isolated at a quantity of at least 6 million per sample. Then a second PCR, running roughly 7 to 11 cycles, was carried out with a sample-barcoded 5' primer and a J-beta primer mix. Per-sample output comprised a minimum of 3 million paired-end reads containing CDR3. TCRdb independently ran MiXCR on the 5' RACE reads; one entry per CDR3 protein. This table holds 1.8 million or so distinct CDR3 sequences, 39% found once. The clonotype was recovered from a human donor in good health. The sample consisted of blood. This sequence joins TRBV7-3 and TRBJ1-1, with 7 bases aligning to TRBD1. The CDR3 loop reads CASSSRGGQNTEAFF. CDR3 bases: TGTGCCAGCAGCTCCAGGGGGGGGCAGAACACTGAAGCTTTCTTT.